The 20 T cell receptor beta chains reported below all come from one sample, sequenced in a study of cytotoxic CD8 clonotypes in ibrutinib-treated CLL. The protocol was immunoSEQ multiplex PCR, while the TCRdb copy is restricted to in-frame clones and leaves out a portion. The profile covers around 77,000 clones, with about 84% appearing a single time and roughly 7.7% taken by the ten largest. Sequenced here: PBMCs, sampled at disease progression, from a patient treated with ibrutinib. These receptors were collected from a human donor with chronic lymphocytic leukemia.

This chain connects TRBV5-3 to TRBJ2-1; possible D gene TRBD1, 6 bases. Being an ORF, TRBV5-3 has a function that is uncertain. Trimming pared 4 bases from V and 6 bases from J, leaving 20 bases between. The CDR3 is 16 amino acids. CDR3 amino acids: CARSPMRGTRINEQFF. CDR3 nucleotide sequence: TGTGCCAGAAGCCCCATGAGGGGGACAAGGATCAATGAGCAGTTCTTC.

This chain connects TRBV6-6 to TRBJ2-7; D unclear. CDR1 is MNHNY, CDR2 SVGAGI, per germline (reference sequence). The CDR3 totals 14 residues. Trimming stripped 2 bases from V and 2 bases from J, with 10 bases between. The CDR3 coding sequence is TGTGCCAGCAGTTACAGGCCGGACCCCTACGAGCAGTACTTC. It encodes CASSYRPDPYEQYF.

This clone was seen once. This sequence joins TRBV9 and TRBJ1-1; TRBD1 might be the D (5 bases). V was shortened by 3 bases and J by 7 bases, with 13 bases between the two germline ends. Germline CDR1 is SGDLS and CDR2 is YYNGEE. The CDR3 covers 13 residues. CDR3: CASSGGAGGEAFF. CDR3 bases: TGTGCCAGCAGCGGGGGCGCGGGTGGTGAAGCTTTCTTT. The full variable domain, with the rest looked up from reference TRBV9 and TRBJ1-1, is DSGVTQTPKHLITATGQRVTLRCSPRSGDLSVYWYQQSLDQGLQFLIQYYNGEERAKGNILERFSAQQFPDLHSELNLSSLELGDSALYFCASSGGAGGEAFFGQGTRLTVV.

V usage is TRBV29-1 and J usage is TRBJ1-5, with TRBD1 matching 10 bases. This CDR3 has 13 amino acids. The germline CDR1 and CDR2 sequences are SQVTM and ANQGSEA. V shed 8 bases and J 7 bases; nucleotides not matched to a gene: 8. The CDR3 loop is CSTPGTGDQPQHF. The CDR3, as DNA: TGCAGCACCCCCGGGACAGGGGACCAGCCCCAGCATTTT.

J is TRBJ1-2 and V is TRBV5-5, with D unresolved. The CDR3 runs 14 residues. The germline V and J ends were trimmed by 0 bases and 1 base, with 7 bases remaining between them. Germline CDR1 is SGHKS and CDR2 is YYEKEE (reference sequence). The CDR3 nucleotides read TGTGCCAGCAGCTTGGCGCGGGATAACTATGGCTACACCTTC. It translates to CASSLARDNYGYTF.

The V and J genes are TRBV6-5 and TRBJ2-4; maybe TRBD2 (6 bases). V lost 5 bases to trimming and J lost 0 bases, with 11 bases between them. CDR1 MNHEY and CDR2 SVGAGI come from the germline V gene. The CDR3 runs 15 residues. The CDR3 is CASSRGLVAKNIQYF. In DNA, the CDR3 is TGTGCCAGCAGTAGGGGACTGGTAGCCAAAAACATTCAGTACTTC.

This CDR3 is CASSPTGGEAEAFF. CDR3 nucleotides: TGTGCCAGCTCACCGACAGGGGGAGAGGCTGAAGCTTTCTTT. The chain uses TRBV18 and TRBJ1-1, with TRBD1 identical over 9 bases. This CDR3 is 14 amino acids long. V lost 3 bases and J lost 6; bases outside the gene matches: 5. The V gene's germline CDR1 is KGHSH and CDR2 LQKENI.

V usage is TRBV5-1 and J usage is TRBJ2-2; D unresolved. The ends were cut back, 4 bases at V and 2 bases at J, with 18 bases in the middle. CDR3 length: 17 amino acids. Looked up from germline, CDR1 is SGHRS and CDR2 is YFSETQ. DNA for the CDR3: TGCGCCAGCAGCCTTTCAAGACCCTTTTCAAACACCGGGGAGCTGTTTTTT. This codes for CASSLSRPFSNTGELFF.

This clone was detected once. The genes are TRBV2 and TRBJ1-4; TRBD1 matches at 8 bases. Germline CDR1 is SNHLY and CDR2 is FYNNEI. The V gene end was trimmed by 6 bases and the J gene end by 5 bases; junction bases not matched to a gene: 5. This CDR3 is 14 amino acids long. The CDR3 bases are TGTGCCAGCAGGACAGGGGCGGGAAATGAAAAACTGTTTTTT. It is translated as CASRTGAGNEKLFF.

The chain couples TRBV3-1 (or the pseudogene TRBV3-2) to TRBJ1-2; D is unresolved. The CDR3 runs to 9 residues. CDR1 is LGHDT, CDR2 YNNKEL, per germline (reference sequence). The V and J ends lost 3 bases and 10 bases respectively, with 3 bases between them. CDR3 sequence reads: CASSHPYTF. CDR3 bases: TGTGCCAGCAGCCATCCCTACACCTTC.

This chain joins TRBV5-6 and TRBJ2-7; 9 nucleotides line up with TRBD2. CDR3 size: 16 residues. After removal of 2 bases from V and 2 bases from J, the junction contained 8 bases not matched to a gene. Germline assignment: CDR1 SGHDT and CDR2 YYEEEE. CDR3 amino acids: CASSFTSGHYPYEQYF. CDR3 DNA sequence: TGTGCCAGCAGCTTCACTAGCGGGCACTACCCCTACGAGCAGTACTTC.

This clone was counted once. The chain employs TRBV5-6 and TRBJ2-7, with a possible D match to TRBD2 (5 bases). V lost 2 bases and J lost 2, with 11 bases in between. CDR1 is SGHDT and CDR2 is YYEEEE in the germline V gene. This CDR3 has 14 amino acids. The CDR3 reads CASSFLGRTYEQYF. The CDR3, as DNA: TGTGCCAGCAGCTTTCTTGGGAGAACCTACGAGCAGTACTTC.

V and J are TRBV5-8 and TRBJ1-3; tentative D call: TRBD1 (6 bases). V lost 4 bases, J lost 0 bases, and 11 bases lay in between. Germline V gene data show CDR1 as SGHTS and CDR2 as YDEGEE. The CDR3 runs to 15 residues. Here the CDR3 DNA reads TGTGCCAGCAGCACGGACAGCTTCTCTGGAAACACCATATATTTT. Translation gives CASSTDSFSGNTIYF.

The CDR3 loop reads CASGQGNYGYTF. In nucleotides, the CDR3 is TGTGCCAGCGGACAGGGTAACTATGGCTACACCTTC. The chain combines TRBV5-6 with TRBJ1-2, with 8 positions matching TRBD1. CDR1 and CDR2 (germline): SGHDT, YYEEEE. This CDR3 has 12 amino acids. V lost 7 bases, J lost 1 base, and 0 bases stayed unmatched.

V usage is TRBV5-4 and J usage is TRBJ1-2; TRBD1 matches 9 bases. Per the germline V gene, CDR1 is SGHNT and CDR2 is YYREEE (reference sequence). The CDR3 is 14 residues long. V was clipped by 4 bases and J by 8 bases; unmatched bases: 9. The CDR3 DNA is TGTGCCAGCAGCCCGGGACAGGGAGCGTCCGGCTACACCTTC. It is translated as CASSPGQGASGYTF.

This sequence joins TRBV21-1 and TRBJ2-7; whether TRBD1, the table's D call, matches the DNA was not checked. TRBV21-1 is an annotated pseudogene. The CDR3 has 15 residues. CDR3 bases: TGTGCCAGCAGCAAAAAATGGGGACACTTCTACGAGCAGTACTTC. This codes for CASSKKWGHFYEQYF.

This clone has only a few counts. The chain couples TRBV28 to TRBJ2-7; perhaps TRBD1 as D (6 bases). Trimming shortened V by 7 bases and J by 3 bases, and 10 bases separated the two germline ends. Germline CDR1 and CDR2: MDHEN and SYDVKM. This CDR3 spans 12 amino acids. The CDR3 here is CASTGQFYEQYF. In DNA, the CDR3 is TGTGCCAGCACTGGACAGTTCTACGAGCAGTACTTC. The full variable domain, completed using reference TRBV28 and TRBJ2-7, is DVKVTQSSRYLVKRTGEKVFLECVQDMDHENMFWYRQDPGLGLRLIYFSYDVKMKEKGDIPEGYSVSREKKERFSLILESASTNQTSMYLCASTGQFYEQYFGPGTRLTVT.

The DNA for the CDR3 is TGCGCCAGCACCTTAGGACAGCGGGGGAACGAGCAGTACTTC. It yields the protein CASTLGQRGNEQYF. The chain uses TRBV5-1 and TRBJ2-7; 8 bases fit TRBD2. Per germline, CDR1 SGHRS and CDR2 YFSETQ. V gave up 6 bases and J gave up 5 bases; unmatched junction bases: 10. This CDR3 has 14 amino acids.

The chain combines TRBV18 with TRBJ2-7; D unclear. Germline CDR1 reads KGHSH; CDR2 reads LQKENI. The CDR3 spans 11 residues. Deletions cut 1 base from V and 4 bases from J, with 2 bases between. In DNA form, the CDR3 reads TGTGCCAGCTCACCACAGTACGAGCAGTACTTC. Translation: CASSPQYEQYF.

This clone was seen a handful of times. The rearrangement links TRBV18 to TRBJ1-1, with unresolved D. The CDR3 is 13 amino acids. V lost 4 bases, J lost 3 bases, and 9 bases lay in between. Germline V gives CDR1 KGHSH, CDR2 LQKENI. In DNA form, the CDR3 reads TGTGCCAGCTCACTACCGAAGCACACTGAAGCTTTCTTT. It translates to CASSLPKHTEAFF.